Described below is a single TCR beta chain sequence and its context. The target antigen is unknown. TCRdb used MiXCR to reprocess the PCR reads, holding one entry per CDR3 protein. The data contain 460,000 or so distinct CDR3 sequences, around a fifth of them singletons. The sample comes from a study of molecular identifiers for immune sequencing clone quantification. General study results and limits: Clone sizes that are highly expanded could be underestimated when identical TCR molecules share a barcode.

CD8+CD4-CCR7+CD45RA+ sorting gave the naive CD8 T cells. The V end lost 0 bases, the J end lost 3 bases, and 12 bases lay between the germline ends. There are 16 residues in the CDR3. Looked up from germline, CDR1 is LGHNA and CDR2 is YSLEER. The specimen was naive CD8+ T cells from blood, with Jurkat cell RNA spiked in. As to subset: FACS-sorted CD8+CD4-CCR7+CD45RA+ naive T cells. The clonotype originates from a human donor in good health. Some libraries in this study had Jurkat cell RNA spiked in. The chain couples TRBV4-3 to TRBJ2-1, with D perhaps matching TRBD2 (6 bases). CDR3 sequence reads: CASSQDGGAHYNEQFF. The CDR3 coding sequence is TGCGCCAGCAGCCAAGATGGAGGGGCCCACTACAATGAGCAGTTCTTC.